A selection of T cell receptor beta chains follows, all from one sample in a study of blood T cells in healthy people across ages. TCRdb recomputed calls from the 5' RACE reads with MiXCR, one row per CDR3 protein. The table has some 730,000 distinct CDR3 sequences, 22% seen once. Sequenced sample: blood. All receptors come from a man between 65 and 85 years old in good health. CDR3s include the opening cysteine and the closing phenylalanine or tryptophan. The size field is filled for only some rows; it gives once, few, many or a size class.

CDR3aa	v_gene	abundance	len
CAISPYTPEGDTQYF	TRBV19	few	15
CASIQRGTEAFF	TRBV6-1	-	12
CASSLSRDSQYF	TRBV3-1	few	12
CSSGRTLTDTQYF	TRBV20-1	-	13
CSFLSLGRHNEQFF	TRBV29-1	-	14
CASRGLAGTISDTQYF	TRBV12-3/TRBV12-4	few	16
CASSPLEQETQYF	TRBV7-6	many	13
CASSSRLAGSLSYEQYF	TRBV6-5	-	17
CSVARTGSTDTQYF	TRBV29-1	few	14
CSANPAGGTDTQYF	TRBV20-1	many	14
CASSTAGGLEAFF	TRBV10-2	many	13
CASSPEGAFHQPQHF	TRBV5-1	-	15
CRTSGTNFIDYGYTF	TRBV20-1	few	15
CASSLVLAGSQETQYF	TRBV12-3/TRBV12-4	-	16
CASSNRDRAGRAKNIQYF	TRBV19	few	18